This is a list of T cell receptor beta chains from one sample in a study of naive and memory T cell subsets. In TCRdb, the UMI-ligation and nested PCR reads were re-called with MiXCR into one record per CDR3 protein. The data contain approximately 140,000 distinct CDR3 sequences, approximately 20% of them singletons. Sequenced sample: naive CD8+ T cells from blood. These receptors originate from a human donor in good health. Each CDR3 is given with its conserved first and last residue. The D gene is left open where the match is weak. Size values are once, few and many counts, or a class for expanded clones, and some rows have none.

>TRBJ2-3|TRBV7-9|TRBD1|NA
CASSLPDRESTDTQYF
TGTGCCAGCAGCTTACCCGACAGGGAGTCGACAGATACGCAGTATTTT
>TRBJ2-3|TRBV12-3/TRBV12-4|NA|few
CASSLGDGGATDTQYF
TGTGCCAGCAGTTTAGGTGATGGCGGGGCCACAGATACGCAGTATTTT
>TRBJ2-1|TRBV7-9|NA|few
CASSLTTTTNEQFF
TGTGCCAGCAGCCTTACAACAACAACCAATGAGCAGTTCTTC
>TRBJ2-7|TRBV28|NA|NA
CASSLWGVVTYEQYF
TGTGCCAGCAGTTTATGGGGGGTTGTAACCTACGAGCAGTACTTC
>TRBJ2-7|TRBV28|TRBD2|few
CASSLSSGDYEQYF
TGTGCCAGCAGTCTCTCTAGCGGGGATTACGAGCAGTACTTC
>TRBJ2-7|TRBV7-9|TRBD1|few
CASSWASGTGYEQYF
TGTGCCAGCAGCTGGGCCTCCGGGACAGGCTACGAGCAGTACTTC
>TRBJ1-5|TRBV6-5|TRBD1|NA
CASSYGTGTRPQHF
TGTGCCAGCAGTTATGGGACAGGGACACGGCCCCAGCATTTT
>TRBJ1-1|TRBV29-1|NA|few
CSVVGDTEGTEAFF
TGCAGCGTTGTCGGGGACACCGAGGGGACTGAAGCTTTCTTT
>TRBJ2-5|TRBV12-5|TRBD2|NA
CASGGLEETQYF
TGTGCTAGTGGTGGACTAGAAGAGACCCAGTACTTC
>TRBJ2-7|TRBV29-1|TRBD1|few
CSVEFGTVSYEQYF
TGCAGCGTTGAATTCGGGACAGTATCCTACGAGCAGTACTTC
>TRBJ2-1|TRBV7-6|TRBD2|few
CASSRRLAELYNEQFF
TGTGCCAGCAGTCGTCGACTAGCGGAGCTCTACAATGAGCAGTTCTTC
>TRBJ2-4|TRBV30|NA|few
CAWTTGRGISKNIQYF
TGTGCCTGGACGACAGGGAGGGGTATCTCCAAAAACATTCAGTACTTC
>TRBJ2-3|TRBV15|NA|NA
CATSGRQQFPDTQYF
TGTGCCACCAGCGGCCGGCAACAATTTCCAGATACGCAGTATTTT
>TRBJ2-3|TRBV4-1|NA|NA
CASSQDGLQGEYDTDTQYF
TGCGCCAGCAGCCAAGACGGTCTTCAAGGCGAGTATGACACAGATACGCAGTATTTT
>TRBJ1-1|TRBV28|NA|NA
CASTLGVNTEAFF
TGTGCCAGCACCCTTGGAGTCAACACTGAAGCTTTCTTT
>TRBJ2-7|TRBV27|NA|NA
CASSYLSSYEQYF
TGTGCCAGCAGTTACCTTAGCTCCTACGAGCAGTACTTC
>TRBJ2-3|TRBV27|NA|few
CASSPLQGGTDTQYF
TGTGCCAGCAGTCCACTACAGGGCGGCACAGATACGCAGTATTTT
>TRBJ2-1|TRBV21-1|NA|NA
CASSGGGWSSGSRNEQFF
TGTGCCAGCAGTGGCGGAGGGTGGAGTAGCGGGAGTAGGAATGAGCAGTTCTTC
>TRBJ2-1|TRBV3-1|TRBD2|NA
CASSQASSGGRGNEQFF
TGTGCCAGCAGCCAAGCATCTAGCGGGGGCCGGGGGAATGAGCAGTTCTTC
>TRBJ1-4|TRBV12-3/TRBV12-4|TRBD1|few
CASSLALGQGRDEKLFF
TGTGCCAGCAGTTTAGCGCTGGGACAGGGGAGGGATGAAAAACTGTTTTTT
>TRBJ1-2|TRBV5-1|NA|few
CASSLYEGAGDGYTF
TGCGCCAGCAGCTTATACGAAGGGGCGGGGGATGGCTACACCTTC
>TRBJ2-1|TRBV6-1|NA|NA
CASSDPGAVNEQFF
TGTGCCAGCAGTGACCCAGGGGCAGTAAATGAGCAGTTCTTC
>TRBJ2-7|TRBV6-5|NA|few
CASSIAGQPVFEQYF
TGTGCCAGCAGCATCGCCGGACAGCCAGTCTTCGAGCAGTACTTC
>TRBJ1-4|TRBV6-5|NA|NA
CASSYGINEKLFF
TGTGCCAGCAGCTACGGGATTAATGAAAAACTGTTTTTT
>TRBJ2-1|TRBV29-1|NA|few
CSVEGDSLNNEQFF
TGCAGCGTTGAAGGAGACAGCCTTAACAATGAGCAGTTCTTC
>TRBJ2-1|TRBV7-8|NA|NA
CASSYVGWTEGNEQFF
TGTGCCAGCAGCTACGTTGGTTGGACTGAAGGGAATGAGCAGTTCTTC
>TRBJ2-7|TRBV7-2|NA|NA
CASSVTYEQYF
TGTGCCAGCAGCGTAACCTACGAGCAGTACTTC
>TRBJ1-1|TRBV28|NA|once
CASTLHTNTEAFF
TGTGCCAGCACCCTCCATACGAACACTGAAGCTTTCTTT
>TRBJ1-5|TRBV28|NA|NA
CASVFSRGDQPQHF
TGTGCCAGCGTGTTCAGCCGCGGGGATCAGCCCCAGCATTTT
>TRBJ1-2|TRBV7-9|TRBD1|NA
CASSRTGDPYGYTF
TGTGCCAGCAGTCGGACAGGGGACCCCTATGGCTACACCTTC
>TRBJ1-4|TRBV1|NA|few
CTSSPNARQGGAEKLFF
TGCACCAGCAGCCCTAACGCTCGACAGGGAGGTGCTGAAAAACTGTTTTTT
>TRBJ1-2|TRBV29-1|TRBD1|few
CSVDPGQRNYGYTF
TGCAGCGTTGATCCGGGACAGCGAAACTATGGCTACACCTTC
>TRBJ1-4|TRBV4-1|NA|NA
CASSQLALTAEKLFF
TGCGCCAGCAGCCAACTAGCTTTGACAGCAGAAAAACTGTTTTTT
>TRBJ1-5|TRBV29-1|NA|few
CSVEFDGNQPQHF
TGCAGCGTTGAGTTTGATGGCAATCAGCCCCAGCATTTT
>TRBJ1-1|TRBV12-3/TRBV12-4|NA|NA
CASSPTGYTEAFF
TGTGCCAGCAGTCCCACAGGGTACACTGAAGCTTTCTTT
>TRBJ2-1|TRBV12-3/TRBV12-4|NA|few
CASSLRLLGHEQFF
TGTGCCAGCAGTCTCCGGTTGCTGGGCCATGAGCAGTTCTTC
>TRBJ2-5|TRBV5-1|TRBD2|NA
CASSSGTSGEETQYF
TGCGCCAGCAGCTCCGGGACTAGCGGAGAAGAGACCCAGTACTTC
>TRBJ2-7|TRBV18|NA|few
CASSPPSRPGYEQYF
TGTGCCAGCTCTCCTCCTAGTAGGCCGGGCTACGAGCAGTACTTC
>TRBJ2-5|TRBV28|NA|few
CASSSPSVRGVETQYF
TGTGCCAGCAGTTCCCCCTCGGTGCGCGGAGTAGAGACCCAGTACTTC
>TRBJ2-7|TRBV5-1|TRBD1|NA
CASSLTVGQGVYEQYF
TGCGCCAGCAGCTTGACGGTTGGACAGGGGGTGTACGAGCAGTACTTC
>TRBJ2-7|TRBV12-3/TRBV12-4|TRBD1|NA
CASRYQGDEQYF
TGTGCCAGCAGGTATCAGGGGGACGAGCAGTACTTC
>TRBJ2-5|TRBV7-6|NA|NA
CASSLARRQETQYF
TGTGCCAGCAGCTTAGCCCGTAGGCAAGAGACCCAGTACTTC
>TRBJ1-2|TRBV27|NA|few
CASSQNREAYGYTF
TGTGCCAGCAGTCAGAACCGGGAGGCATATGGCTACACCTTC
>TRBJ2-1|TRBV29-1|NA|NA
CSVVSGVNEQFF
TGCAGCGTTGTTTCCGGGGTCAATGAGCAGTTCTTC
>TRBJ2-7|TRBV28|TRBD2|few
CASSLTGLADKYF
TGTGCCAGCAGTCTAACGGGACTAGCGGATAAGTACTTC
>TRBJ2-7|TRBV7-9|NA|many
CASSLDAGTYEQYF
TGTGCCAGCAGCTTAGATGCAGGCACCTACGAGCAGTACTTC
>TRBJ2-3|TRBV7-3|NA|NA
CASSLSHVLTDTQYF
TGTGCCAGCAGCTTAAGTCACGTCCTCACAGATACGCAGTATTTT
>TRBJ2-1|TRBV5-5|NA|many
CASSFSLEQFF
TGTGCCAGCAGCTTCAGCTTGGAGCAGTTCTTC
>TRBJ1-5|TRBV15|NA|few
CATSRDKGRNQPQHF
TGTGCCACCAGCAGAGATAAAGGGAGGAATCAGCCCCAGCATTTT
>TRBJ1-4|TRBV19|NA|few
CASKGVANEKLFF
TGTGCCAGCAAAGGAGTGGCTAATGAAAAACTGTTTTTT
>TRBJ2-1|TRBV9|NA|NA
CASSVDLGNNEQFF
TGTGCCAGCAGCGTAGATCTGGGGAACAATGAGCAGTTCTTC
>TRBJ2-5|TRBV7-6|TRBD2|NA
CASSLGQRERETQYF
TGTGCCAGCAGCTTAGGGCAGCGGGAGCGAGAGACCCAGTACTTC
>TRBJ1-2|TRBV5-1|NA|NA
CASSSPGRKGDGYTF
TGCGCCAGCAGCTCTCCGGGACGCAAAGGAGATGGCTACACCTTC
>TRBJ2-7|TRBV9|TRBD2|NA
CASSVGGRANEQYF
TGTGCCAGCAGCGTAGGCGGGAGGGCGAACGAGCAGTACTTC
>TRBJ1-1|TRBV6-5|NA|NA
CASSYDRPGPEAFF
TGTGCCAGCAGTTACGACAGGCCAGGGCCTGAAGCTTTCTTT
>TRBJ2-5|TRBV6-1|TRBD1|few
CASRPTGVAPQETQYF
TGTGCCAGCAGACCTACAGGGGTTGCCCCCCAAGAGACCCAGTACTTC
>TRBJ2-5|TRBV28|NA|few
CASSFETSLSSETQYF
TGTGCCAGCAGTTTTGAGACTTCCTTGTCCTCTGAGACCCAGTACTTC
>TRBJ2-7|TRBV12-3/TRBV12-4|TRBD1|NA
CARGRDSNYYEQYF
TGTGCCAGGGGCCGGGACAGCAACTACTACGAGCAGTACTTC
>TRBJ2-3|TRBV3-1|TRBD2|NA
CASSQIPAGVSTDTQYF
TGTGCCAGCAGCCAAATCCCTGCGGGAGTCTCCACAGATACGCAGTATTTT